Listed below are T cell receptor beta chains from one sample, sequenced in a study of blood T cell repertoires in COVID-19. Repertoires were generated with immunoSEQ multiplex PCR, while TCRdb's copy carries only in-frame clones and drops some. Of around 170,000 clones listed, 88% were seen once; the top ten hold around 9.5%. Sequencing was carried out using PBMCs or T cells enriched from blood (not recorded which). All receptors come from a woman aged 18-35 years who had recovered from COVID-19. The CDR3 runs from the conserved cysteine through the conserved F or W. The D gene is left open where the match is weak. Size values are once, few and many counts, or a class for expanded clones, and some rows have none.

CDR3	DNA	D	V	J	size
CASSKFEKAYQETQYF	TGTGCCAGTAGTAAATTTGAGAAAGCGTACCAAGAGACCCAGTACTTC	-	TRBV19	TRBJ2-5	-
CASSLNGYGEEQYF	TGCGCCAGCAGCTTGAATGGCTACGGGGAAGAGCAGTACTTC	-	TRBV5-1	TRBJ2-7	-
CASSLEEEIFYGYTF	TGTGCCAGCAGCTTAGAAGAGGAGATATTCTATGGCTACACCTTC	-	TRBV7-9	TRBJ1-2	few
CASSPWGTGGGQPQHF	TGCGCCAGCAGCCCATGGGGGACAGGGGGTGGACAGCCCCAGCATTTT	TRBD1	TRBV4-1	TRBJ1-5	-
CASSSLLRSTDTQYF	TGTGCCAGCAGTTCCCTCCTGAGGAGCACAGATACGCAGTATTTT	-	TRBV6-5	TRBJ2-3	-
CASSPGTGSRNSPLHF	TGCGCCAGCAGCCCCGGGACAGGGTCTCGTAATTCACCCCTCCACTTT	TRBD1	TRBV5-1	TRBJ1-6	-
CASSPWGVNPNSQQYF	TGTGCCAGCAGCCCTTGGGGGGTTAACCCGAACTCTCAGCAGTACTTC	-	TRBV13	TRBJ2-7	once
CASSVGTGLAGGREQFF	TGTGCCAGCAGCGTAGGCACAGGACTAGCGGGAGGACGAGAGCAGTTCTTC	TRBD2	TRBV9	TRBJ2-1	-
CASSLTPRLAGSTDTQYF	TGTGCCAGCAGCCTGACGCCGCGACTAGCGGGGAGCACAGATACGCAGTATTTT	TRBD2	TRBV27	TRBJ2-3	-
CASSLSDGGYTF	TGTGCCAGCAGCTTAAGCGACGGGGGCTACACCTTC	-	TRBV7-3	TRBJ1-2	few
CASKETENQPQHF	TGTGCCAGCAAGGAAACGGAGAATCAGCCCCAGCATTTT	-	TRBV19	TRBJ1-5	once
CASSGTGGDEKLFF	TGTGCCAGCAGCGGGACAGGGGGTGATGAAAAACTGTTTTTT	TRBD1	TRBV7-9	TRBJ1-4	-
CASSPNSFDGELFF	TGTGCCAGCAGCCCTAATTCTTTCGACGGGGAGCTGTTTTTT	-	TRBV3-1/TRBV3-2	TRBJ2-2	-
CASSLGSGGNYGYTF	TGTGCCAGCAGCTTAGGGTCAGGAGGTAACTATGGCTACACCTTC	-	TRBV7-2	TRBJ1-2	-
CASSPEREVYEQYF	TGTGCCAGCAGCCCCGAGCGGGAGGTATACGAGCAGTACTTC	TRBD2	TRBV3-1/TRBV3-2	TRBJ2-7	once
CASTKQLGNTEAFF	TGTGCCAGCACCAAACAGTTAGGTAACACTGAAGCTTTCTTT	-	TRBV28	TRBJ1-1	-
CASSLPTVTNIQYF	TGTGCCAGCAGCCTACCGACAGTCACGAACATTCAGTACTTC	-	TRBV5-6	TRBJ2-4	-
CASSPEGQGVGYTF	TGTGCCAGCAGCCCGGAGGGACAGGGGGTAGGCTACACCTTC	TRBD1	TRBV7-2	TRBJ1-2	-
CASSGTGGGEKLFF	TGTGCCAGCAGTGGGACAGGGGGAGGTGAAAAACTGTTTTTT	TRBD1	TRBV2	TRBJ1-4	-
CASSGLNLNTGELFF	TGTGCCAGCAGCGGACTAAACCTGAACACCGGGGAGCTGTTTTTT	-	TRBV9	TRBJ2-2	-
CASEDSYSGNTIYF	TGTGCCAGCGAAGACAGTTACTCTGGAAACACCATATATTTT	-	TRBV28	TRBJ1-3	-
CASSTGTSGPYEQYF	TGTGCCAGCAGCACGGGGACTAGCGGCCCCTACGAGCAGTACTTC	TRBD2	TRBV9	TRBJ2-7	-
CASSRSTGSYGYTF	TGTGCCAGCAGCCGTTCGACAGGGTCCTATGGCTACACCTTC	TRBD1	TRBV11-2	TRBJ1-2	-
CASSSHRATNEKLFF	TGTGCCAGCAGTTCACACAGGGCAACTAATGAAAAACTGTTTTTT	-	TRBV28	TRBJ1-4	-
CASSPRGTDRKETQYF	TGTGCCAGCAGCCCTAGGGGGACCGACAGAAAAGAGACCCAGTACTTC	-	TRBV7-6	TRBJ2-5	-
CASSSQGNEQYF	TGTGCCAGCAGCTCTCAGGGGAACGAGCAGTACTTC	-	TRBV5-6	TRBJ2-7	few
CSVSGRIYEQFF	TGCAGCGTTAGCGGGAGAATCTATGAGCAGTTCTTC	TRBD2	TRBV29-1	TRBJ2-1	-
CASSPPSGGQSYNEQFF	TGTGCCAGCTCACCACCGTCAGGGGGACAATCCTACAATGAGCAGTTCTTC	TRBD1	TRBV18	TRBJ2-1	-
CASSIHRGNTEAFF	TGTGCCAGCAGTATACACAGGGGAAACACTGAAGCTTTCTTT	TRBD1	TRBV27	TRBJ1-1	-
CASSHTGLAGVSGELFF	TGCGCCAGCAGCCACACGGGACTAGCAGGAGTATCCGGGGAGCTGTTTTTT	TRBD2	TRBV4-1	TRBJ2-2	-
CAGRPGQGAPEAFF	TGCGCCGGCCGCCCCGGACAGGGGGCCCCTGAAGCTTTCTTT	TRBD1	TRBV4-1	TRBJ1-1	once
CASSYNRVTGNTIYF	TGTGCCAGCAGCTACAACAGGGTAACTGGAAACACCATATATTTT	-	TRBV7-2	TRBJ1-3	once
CASSLSLEGQGEEESQPQHF	TGTGCCAGCAGTTTATCACTAGAGGGACAGGGGGAAGAGGAGAGTCAGCCCCAGCATTTT	TRBD1	TRBV27	TRBJ1-5	-
CASSAQTGLGNTIYF	TGTGCCAGCAGCGCCCAAACAGGGTTGGGAAACACCATATATTTT	-	TRBV5-5	TRBJ1-3	-
CASSPAGVTDTQYF	TGTGCCAGCTCCCCAGCGGGAGTAACCGATACGCAGTATTTT	TRBD2	TRBV4-2	TRBJ2-3	many
CASGQGVDTEAFF	TGTGCCAGCGGACAGGGCGTAGACACTGAAGCTTTCTTT	TRBD1	TRBV12-3/TRBV12-4	TRBJ1-1	once
CASSPWRGEKLFF	TGTGCCAGCAGTCCCTGGAGAGGAGAAAAACTGTTTTTT	-	TRBV6-5	TRBJ1-4	-